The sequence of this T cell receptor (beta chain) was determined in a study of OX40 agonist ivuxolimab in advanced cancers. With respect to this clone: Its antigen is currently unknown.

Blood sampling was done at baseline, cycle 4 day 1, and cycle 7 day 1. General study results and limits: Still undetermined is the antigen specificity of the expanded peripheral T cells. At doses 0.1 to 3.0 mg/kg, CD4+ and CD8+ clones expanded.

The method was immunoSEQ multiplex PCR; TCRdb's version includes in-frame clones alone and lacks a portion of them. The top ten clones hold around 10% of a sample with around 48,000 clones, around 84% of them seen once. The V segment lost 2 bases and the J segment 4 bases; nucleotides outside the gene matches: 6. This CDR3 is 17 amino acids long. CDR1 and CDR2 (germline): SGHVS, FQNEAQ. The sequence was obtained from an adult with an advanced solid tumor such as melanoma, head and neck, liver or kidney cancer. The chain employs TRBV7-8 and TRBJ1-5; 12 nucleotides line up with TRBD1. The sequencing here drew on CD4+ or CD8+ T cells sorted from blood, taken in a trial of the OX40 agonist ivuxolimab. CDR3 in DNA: TGTGCCAGCAGCTTAAGAGGGACAGGGGGCAGTAATCAGCCCCAGCATTTT. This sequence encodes CASSLRGTGGSNQPQHF.